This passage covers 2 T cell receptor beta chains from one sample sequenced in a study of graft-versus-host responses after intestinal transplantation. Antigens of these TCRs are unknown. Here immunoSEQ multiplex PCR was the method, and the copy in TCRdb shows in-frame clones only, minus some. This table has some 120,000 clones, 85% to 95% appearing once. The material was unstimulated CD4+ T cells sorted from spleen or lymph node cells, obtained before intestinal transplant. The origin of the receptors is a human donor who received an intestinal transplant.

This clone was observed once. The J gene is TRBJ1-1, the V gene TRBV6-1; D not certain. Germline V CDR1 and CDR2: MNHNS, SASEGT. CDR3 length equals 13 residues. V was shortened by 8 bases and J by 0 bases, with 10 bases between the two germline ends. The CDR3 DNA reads TGTGCCAGCGGAAGACAAATGAACACTGAAGCTTTCTTT. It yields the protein CASGRQMNTEAFF.

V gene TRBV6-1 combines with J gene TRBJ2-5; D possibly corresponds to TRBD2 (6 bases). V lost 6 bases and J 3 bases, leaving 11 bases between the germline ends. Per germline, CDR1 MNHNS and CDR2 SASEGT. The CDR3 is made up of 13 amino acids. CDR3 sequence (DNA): TGTGCCAGCAGCCCCGGGACTGAAGAGACCCAGTACTTC. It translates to CASSPGTEETQYF.